The clone carrying this T cell receptor (beta chain) was observed many times. What it recognizes is unknown. These data are taken from a study of T cells in Graves' hyperthyroidism and ophthalmopathy. Each person with ophthalmopathy scored at least 3 on the Clinical Activity Score, reached NOSPECS grade 4 or higher, and had been ill under 3 months. Overall study findings and caveats: Blood also carried most thyroid clonotypes expanded above 0.001.

Amplified TCR beta CDR3 regions derived from RNA transcripts. HTBI primers drove first-round RT-PCR of the TCR CDR3. MiXCR, applied by TCRdb to the multiplex PCR reads, yields one record per CDR3 protein. The repertoire holds approximately 300,000 distinct CDR3 sequences, over 15% seen once, with around 58% in the top ten. Germline values: CDR1 MDHEN, CDR2 SYDVKM. This CDR3 spans 12 amino acids. Trimming pared 5 bases from V and 4 bases from J, leaving 6 bases between. Sequenced: blood. V gene TRBV28 combines with J gene TRBJ2-1; D gene uncertain. This TCR came from a woman aged 60-70 years with Graves' ophthalmopathy. This CDR3 reads CASSLTYNEQFF. DNA of the CDR3: TGTGCCAGCAGTCTTACATACAATGAGCAGTTCTTC. Filled out from reference TRBV28 and TRBJ2-1, the complete variable domain reads DVKVTQSSRYLVKRTGEKVFLECVQDMDHENMFWYRQDPGLGLRLIYFSYDVKMKEKGDIPEGYSVSREKKERFSLILESASTNQTSMYLCASSLTYNEQFFGPGTRLTVL.